Detailed here is one T cell receptor (beta chain). This table comes from immunoSEQ multiplex PCR, and its TCRdb copy is limited to in-frame clones, with some not included. Of 250,000 to 350,000 clones in the sample, around 87% were seen once. CDR1 and CDR2 (germline): MDHEN, SYDVKM. The V segment lost 4 bases and the J segment 9 bases; nucleotides outside the gene matches: 6. The CDR3 loop spans 15 amino acids. The data were obtained in a study of blood T cell repertoires in COVID-19. For the study at large: Material from acute and convalescent COVID-19 was sourced from the United States, Italy and Spain. PBMCs, B-cell-depleted T cells, or T cells were the source of the cDNA or gDNA that made up the material.

The chain employs TRBV28 and TRBJ2-1; TRBD2 agrees at 13 bases. The sequencing sample was made of peripheral blood. The TCR originated in a woman between 45 and 60 years old who had recovered from COVID-19. The CDR3, as DNA: TGTGCCAGCAGTTCCTGGACTAGCGGGAGCGGTGAGCAGTTCTTC. It encodes CASSSWTSGSGEQFF.